This is a list of T cell receptor beta chains from one sample in a study of T-cell memory formation after mild COVID-19. Each CDR3 protein is one row after TCRdb ran MiXCR on the 5' RACE reads. The sample lists roughly 480,000 distinct CDR3 sequences; roughly 25% were seen once. Sequenced: PBMCs or a T cell subset sorted from them (not recorded which). The receptors derive from an adult woman who had mild COVID-19 (a few samples of this study predate the infection). Cell type and time point are not known. Both conserved end residues are part of each CDR3. D genes are given only for firm matches. Clone size is stated in some rows and not others, as once, few, many or a class when expanded.

d_gene: NA
abundance: NA
j_gene: TRBJ1-1
v_gene: TRBV4-1
CDR3aa: CASSRRLDSSRGNTEAFF
CDR3nt: TGCGCCAGCAGCCGCCGCTTAGACAGCTCTCGGGGGAACACTGAAGCTTTCTTT

d_gene: NA
abundance: few
j_gene: TRBJ2-5
v_gene: TRBV28
CDR3aa: CASSDRPRETQYF
CDR3nt: TGTGCCAGCAGTGACCGACCTAGGGAGACCCAGTACTTC

d_gene: NA
abundance: few
j_gene: TRBJ2-3
v_gene: TRBV9
CDR3aa: CASSMGPTSTDTQYF
CDR3nt: TGTGCCAGCAGCATGGGGCCTACTAGCACAGATACGCAGTATTTT

d_gene: NA
abundance: NA
j_gene: TRBJ2-7
v_gene: TRBV10-3
CDR3aa: CAISGDPIGGVDEQYF
CDR3nt: TGTGCCATCAGTGGAGACCCTATCGGGGGCGTCGACGAGCAGTACTTC

d_gene: TRBD2
abundance: NA
j_gene: TRBJ2-7
v_gene: TRBV20-1
CDR3aa: CSAHPGGTSIYEQYF
CDR3nt: TGCAGTGCTCATCCCGGCGGGACTAGCATATACGAGCAGTACTTC

d_gene: NA
abundance: NA
j_gene: TRBJ1-1
v_gene: TRBV20-1
CDR3aa: CRAGGTEAFF
CDR3nt: TGCAGGGCAGGCGGCACTGAAGCTTTCTTT

d_gene: NA
abundance: NA
j_gene: TRBJ2-7
v_gene: TRBV19
CDR3aa: CASSDLEFGEQYF
CDR3nt: TGTGCCAGTAGTGACCTAGAATTTGGCGAGCAGTACTTC

d_gene: TRBD1
abundance: NA
j_gene: TRBJ1-1
v_gene: TRBV6-2/TRBV6-3
CDR3aa: CASSLDELRGRAFF
CDR3nt: TGTGCCAGCAGTCTCGATGAACTCAGGGGGCGGGCTTTCTTT

d_gene: TRBD2
abundance: few
j_gene: TRBJ2-1
v_gene: TRBV7-3
CDR3aa: CASSLSGGGDNEQFF
CDR3nt: TGTGCCAGCAGCTTATCGGGCGGGGGTGACAATGAGCAGTTCTTC

d_gene: NA
abundance: NA
j_gene: TRBJ2-3
v_gene: TRBV7-3
CDR3aa: CASSAGYRDTQYF
CDR3nt: TGTGCCAGCAGTGCCGGGTACCGAGATACGCAGTATTTT

d_gene: TRBD1
abundance: once
j_gene: TRBJ1-2
v_gene: TRBV29-1
CDR3aa: CSVGKGQGTHYGYTF
CDR3nt: TGCAGCGTTGGAAAGGGACAGGGGACTCACTATGGCTACACCTTC

d_gene: NA
abundance: NA
j_gene: TRBJ1-1
v_gene: TRBV11-2
CDR3aa: CASSGQGIEAFF
CDR3nt: TGTGCCAGCAGCGGCCAGGGAATTGAAGCTTTCTTT

d_gene: NA
abundance: NA
j_gene: TRBJ1-1
v_gene: TRBV29-1
CDR3aa: CSAGDAEGTEAFF
CDR3nt: TGCAGCGCGGGGGATGCCGAGGGCACTGAAGCTTTCTTT

d_gene: NA
abundance: NA
j_gene: TRBJ2-5
v_gene: TRBV7-9
CDR3aa: CASEAGPETQYF
CDR3nt: TGTGCCAGCGAGGCAGGGCCAGAGACCCAGTACTTC

d_gene: NA
abundance: many
j_gene: TRBJ2-3
v_gene: TRBV7-2
CDR3aa: CASSLGSTDTQYF
CDR3nt: TGTGCCAGCAGCTTAGGTAGCACAGATACGCAGTATTTT

d_gene: TRBD1
abundance: NA
j_gene: TRBJ1-2
v_gene: TRBV30
CDR3aa: CAWSALTGNYGYTF
CDR3nt: TGTGCCTGGAGTGCTCTGACAGGGAACTATGGCTACACCTTC

d_gene: NA
abundance: NA
j_gene: TRBJ1-4
v_gene: TRBV5-1
CDR3aa: CASSLGGLGPENEKLFF
CDR3nt: TGCGCCAGCAGCTTGGGAGGTTTGGGACCAGAAAATGAAAAACTGTTTTTT

d_gene: TRBD2
abundance: few
j_gene: TRBJ2-1
v_gene: TRBV7-9
CDR3aa: CASSPGTSTEQFF
CDR3nt: TGTGCCAGCAGCCCCGGGACTAGCACTGAGCAGTTCTTC

d_gene: TRBD1
abundance: few
j_gene: TRBJ2-6
v_gene: TRBV6-8
CDR3aa: CASTGQGRRWANVLTF
CDR3nt: TGTGCCAGCACGGGACAGGGGCGTCGGTGGGCCAACGTCCTGACTTTC

d_gene: NA
abundance: few
j_gene: TRBJ2-5
v_gene: TRBV4-3
CDR3aa: CASSRGSGTQYF
CDR3nt: TGCGCCAGCAGCCGAGGTAGCGGGACCCAGTACTTC

d_gene: TRBD2
abundance: NA
j_gene: TRBJ2-5
v_gene: TRBV5-1
CDR3aa: CASSDGVLAQALKTQYF
CDR3nt: TGCGCCAGCAGCGACGGAGTACTAGCGCAAGCCCTTAAGACCCAGTACTTC

d_gene: TRBD1
abundance: NA
j_gene: TRBJ1-5
v_gene: TRBV6-1
CDR3aa: CASSWRGQGIQPQHF
CDR3nt: TGTGCCAGCAGTTGGAGGGGACAGGGCATTCAGCCCCAGCATTTT

d_gene: NA
abundance: NA
j_gene: TRBJ1-2
v_gene: TRBV12-3/TRBV12-4
CDR3aa: CASSLAGVGGYTF
CDR3nt: TGTGCCAGCAGTTTAGCAGGGGTGGGCGGCTACACCTTC

d_gene: NA
abundance: few
j_gene: TRBJ2-3
v_gene: TRBV7-2
CDR3aa: CASGQGRDTQYF
CDR3nt: TGTGCCAGCGGCCAGGGCAGAGATACGCAGTATTTT

d_gene: TRBD2
abundance: NA
j_gene: TRBJ2-7
v_gene: TRBV5-1
CDR3aa: CASSLGLAGGSPYEQYF
CDR3nt: TGCGCCAGCAGCTTGGGACTAGCGGGGGGGAGTCCCTACGAGCAGTACTTC

d_gene: NA
abundance: NA
j_gene: TRBJ2-7
v_gene: TRBV6-2/TRBV6-3
CDR3aa: CASSPVPGLSYEQYF
CDR3nt: TGTGCCAGCAGCCCCGTTCCAGGTTTGTCCTACGAGCAGTACTTC

d_gene: TRBD2
abundance: NA
j_gene: TRBJ2-1
v_gene: TRBV4-2
CDR3aa: CASSQDHYRGGRYNEQFF
CDR3nt: TGTGCCAGCAGCCAAGATCATTACCGGGGGGGCCGCTACAATGAGCAGTTCTTC

d_gene: NA
abundance: NA
j_gene: TRBJ2-1
v_gene: TRBV4-2
CDR3aa: CASSQERGRASGNEQFF
CDR3nt: TGTGCCAGCAGCCAAGAAAGGGGGAGGGCCTCGGGTAATGAGCAGTTCTTC

d_gene: NA
abundance: few
j_gene: TRBJ2-2
v_gene: TRBV12-3/TRBV12-4
CDR3aa: CASSLYRTGELFF
CDR3nt: TGTGCCAGCAGCCTGTACAGGACCGGGGAGCTGTTTTTT

d_gene: TRBD1
abundance: NA
j_gene: TRBJ1-5
v_gene: TRBV20-1
CDR3aa: CSARGSGGRGSNQPQHF
CDR3nt: TGCAGTGCTAGAGGTTCAGGGGGCAGGGGTAGCAATCAGCCCCAGCATTTT

d_gene: NA
abundance: few
j_gene: TRBJ1-2
v_gene: TRBV15
CDR3aa: CATSRERNSNYGYTF
CDR3nt: TGTGCCACCAGCAGAGAGAGGAACAGCAACTATGGCTACACCTTC

d_gene: NA
abundance: NA
j_gene: TRBJ2-1
v_gene: TRBV7-6
CDR3aa: CASSLGGWSGNEQFF
CDR3nt: TGTGCCAGCAGCTTAGGAGGTTGGAGCGGCAATGAGCAGTTCTTC

d_gene: NA
abundance: NA
j_gene: TRBJ1-1
v_gene: TRBV3-1
CDR3aa: CASSQDYRAVKTEAFF
CDR3nt: TGTGCCAGCAGCCAAGATTACAGGGCGGTAAAAACTGAAGCTTTCTTT

d_gene: NA
abundance: few
j_gene: TRBJ1-1
v_gene: TRBV7-9
CDR3aa: CASSLGEYRETEAFF
CDR3nt: TGTGCCAGCAGCTTAGGGGAGTACAGGGAGACTGAAGCTTTCTTT

d_gene: NA
abundance: few
j_gene: TRBJ2-4
v_gene: TRBV7-2
CDR3aa: CASSLGGSGVFNIQYF
CDR3nt: TGTGCCAGCAGCTTAGGGGGGTCAGGGGTCTTCAACATTCAGTACTTC

d_gene: NA
abundance: NA
j_gene: TRBJ2-7
v_gene: TRBV27
CDR3aa: CASSFSGHDREQYF
CDR3nt: TGTGCCAGCAGTTTCTCTGGACACGACCGCGAGCAGTACTTC

d_gene: NA
abundance: few
j_gene: TRBJ1-4
v_gene: TRBV15
CDR3aa: CATSRDSGANEKLFF
CDR3nt: TGTGCCACCAGCAGAGACTCCGGGGCTAATGAAAAACTGTTTTTT

d_gene: NA
abundance: NA
j_gene: TRBJ2-1
v_gene: TRBV20-1
CDR3aa: CSAGFGGRYNEQFF
CDR3nt: TGCAGTGCCGGTTTCGGGGGTCGTTACAATGAGCAGTTCTTC

d_gene: TRBD1
abundance: few
j_gene: TRBJ2-7
v_gene: TRBV29-1
CDR3aa: CSVRGRVEQYF
CDR3nt: TGCAGCGTGAGGGGGCGAGTCGAGCAGTACTTC

d_gene: NA
abundance: NA
j_gene: TRBJ1-2
v_gene: TRBV20-1
CDR3aa: CSASSNYGYTF
CDR3nt: TGCAGTGCTAGTAGCAACTATGGCTACACCTTC

d_gene: TRBD1
abundance: once
j_gene: TRBJ2-7
v_gene: TRBV18
CDR3aa: CASSPRPGQPSSYEQYF
CDR3nt: TGTGCCAGCTCACCACGCCCGGGACAGCCGAGCTCCTACGAGCAGTACTTC

d_gene: NA
abundance: few
j_gene: TRBJ2-1
v_gene: TRBV9
CDR3aa: CASSVESRVDEQFF
CDR3nt: TGTGCCAGCAGCGTAGAATCCAGGGTGGATGAGCAGTTCTTC

d_gene: NA
abundance: many
j_gene: TRBJ2-7
v_gene: TRBV7-9
CDR3aa: CASSLGESPHEQYF
CDR3nt: TGTGCCAGCAGCTTAGGGGAATCCCCACACGAGCAGTACTTC

d_gene: TRBD2
abundance: NA
j_gene: TRBJ2-5
v_gene: TRBV20-1
CDR3aa: CSARGSGPRQETQYF
CDR3nt: TGCAGTGCTAGGGGTAGCGGGCCCCGACAAGAGACCCAGTACTTC

d_gene: TRBD1
abundance: NA
j_gene: TRBJ2-7
v_gene: TRBV20-1
CDR3aa: CSARTGGDEQYF
CDR3nt: TGCAGTGCTAGGACAGGGGGCGACGAGCAGTACTTC

d_gene: NA
abundance: few
j_gene: TRBJ1-1
v_gene: TRBV29-1
CDR3aa: CSVDQGPATTEAFF
CDR3nt: TGCAGCGTTGATCAGGGGCCGGCGACCACTGAAGCTTTCTTT

d_gene: NA
abundance: few
j_gene: TRBJ2-3
v_gene: TRBV7-9
CDR3aa: CASTLGIAGFTDTQYF
CDR3nt: NA

d_gene: TRBD2
abundance: NA
j_gene: TRBJ2-1
v_gene: TRBV12-3/TRBV12-4
CDR3aa: CASSLRTSGVLNNEQFF
CDR3nt: TGTGCCAGCAGTTTAAGGACTAGCGGGGTATTAAACAATGAGCAGTTCTTC

d_gene: NA
abundance: few
j_gene: TRBJ1-6
v_gene: TRBV5-6
CDR3aa: CASSSLGGSPLHF
CDR3nt: TGTGCCAGCAGCTCGCTAGGTGGCTCACCCCTCCACTTT

d_gene: NA
abundance: NA
j_gene: TRBJ2-1
v_gene: TRBV5-1
CDR3aa: CASSLRYGESYNEQFF
CDR3nt: TGCGCCAGCAGCTTGAGGTACGGGGAGTCCTACAATGAGCAGTTCTTC

d_gene: NA
abundance: few
j_gene: TRBJ1-2
v_gene: TRBV5-1
CDR3aa: CASSLAGSVPARQTGYTF
CDR3nt: TGCGCCAGCAGCTTGGCAGGGTCAGTCCCCGCGCGGCAGACTGGCTACACCTTC

d_gene: TRBD2
abundance: few
j_gene: TRBJ2-1
v_gene: TRBV30
CDR3aa: CAWRGLAGANEQFF
CDR3nt: TGTGCCTGGAGGGGACTAGCGGGAGCAAATGAGCAGTTCTTC

d_gene: NA
abundance: few
j_gene: TRBJ2-3
v_gene: TRBV5-1
CDR3aa: CASSFDLVGADTQYF
CDR3nt: TGCGCCAGCAGCTTCGACCTCGTTGGGGCAGATACGCAGTATTTT

d_gene: TRBD2
abundance: NA
j_gene: TRBJ2-5
v_gene: TRBV7-9
CDR3aa: CASSPGTSGGPFQETQYF
CDR3nt: TGTGCCAGCAGCCCGGGGACTAGCGGGGGCCCCTTCCAAGAGACCCAGTACTTC

d_gene: NA
abundance: NA
j_gene: TRBJ1-2
v_gene: TRBV6-6
CDR3aa: CASKEGSYGYTF
CDR3nt: TGTGCCAGCAAAGAGGGAAGCTATGGCTACACCTTC